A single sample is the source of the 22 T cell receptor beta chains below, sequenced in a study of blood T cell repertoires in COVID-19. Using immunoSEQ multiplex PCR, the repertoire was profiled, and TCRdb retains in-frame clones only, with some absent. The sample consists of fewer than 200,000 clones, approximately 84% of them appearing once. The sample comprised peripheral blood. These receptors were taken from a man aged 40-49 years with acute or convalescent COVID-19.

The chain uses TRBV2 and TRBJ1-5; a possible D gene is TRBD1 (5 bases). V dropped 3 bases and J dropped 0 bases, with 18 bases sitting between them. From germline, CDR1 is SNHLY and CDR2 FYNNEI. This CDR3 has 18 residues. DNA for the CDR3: TGTGCCAGCAGTGAGCTATGGCGGGACGGTAGTAGCAATCAGCCCCAGCATTTT. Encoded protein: CASSELWRDGSSNQPQHF.

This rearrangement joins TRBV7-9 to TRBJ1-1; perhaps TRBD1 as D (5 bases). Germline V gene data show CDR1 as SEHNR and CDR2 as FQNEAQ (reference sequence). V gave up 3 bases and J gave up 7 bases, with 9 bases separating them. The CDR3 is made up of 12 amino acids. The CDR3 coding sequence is TGTGCCAGCAGCTTTGAAAGGGGTGAAGCTTTCTTT. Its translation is CASSFERGEAFF.

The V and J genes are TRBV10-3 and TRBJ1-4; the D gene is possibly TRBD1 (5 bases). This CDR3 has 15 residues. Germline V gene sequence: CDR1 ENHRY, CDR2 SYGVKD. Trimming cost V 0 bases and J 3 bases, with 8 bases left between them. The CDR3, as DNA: TGTGCCATCAGTGAGTCCGGGGGATCTAATGAAAAACTGTTTTTT. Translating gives CAISESGGSNEKLFF.

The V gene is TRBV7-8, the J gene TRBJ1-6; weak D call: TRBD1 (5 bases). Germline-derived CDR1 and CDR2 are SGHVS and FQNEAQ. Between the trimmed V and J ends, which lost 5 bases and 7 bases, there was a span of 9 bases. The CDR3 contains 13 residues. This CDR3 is CASSQGLNSPLHF. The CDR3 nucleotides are TGTGCCAGCAGCCAGGGACTGAATTCACCCCTCCACTTT.

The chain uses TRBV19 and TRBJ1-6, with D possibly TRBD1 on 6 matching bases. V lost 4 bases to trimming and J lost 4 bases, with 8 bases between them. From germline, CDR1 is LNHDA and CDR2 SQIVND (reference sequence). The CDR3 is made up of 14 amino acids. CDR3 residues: CASSNGQYNSPLHF. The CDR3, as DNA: TGTGCCAGTAGTAACGGACAGTATAATTCACCCCTCCACTTT. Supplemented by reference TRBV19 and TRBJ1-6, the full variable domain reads DGGITQSPKYLFRKEGQNVTLSCEQNLNHDAMYWYRQDPGQGLRLIYYSQIVNDFQKGDIAEGYSVSREKKESFPLTVTSAQKNPTAFYLCASSNGQYNSPLHFGNGTRLTVT.

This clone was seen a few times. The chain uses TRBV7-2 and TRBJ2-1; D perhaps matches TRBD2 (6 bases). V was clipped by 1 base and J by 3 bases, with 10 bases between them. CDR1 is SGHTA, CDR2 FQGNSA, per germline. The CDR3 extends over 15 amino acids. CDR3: CASSLGSGDYNEQFF. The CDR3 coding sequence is TGTGCCAGCAGCTTAGGGTCGGGGGACTACAATGAGCAGTTCTTC.

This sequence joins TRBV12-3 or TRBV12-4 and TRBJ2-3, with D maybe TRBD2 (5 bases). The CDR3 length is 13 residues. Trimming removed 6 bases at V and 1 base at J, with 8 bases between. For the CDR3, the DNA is TGTGCCAGCAGCCACGGGGGCACAGATACGCAGTATTTT. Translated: CASSHGGTDTQYF.

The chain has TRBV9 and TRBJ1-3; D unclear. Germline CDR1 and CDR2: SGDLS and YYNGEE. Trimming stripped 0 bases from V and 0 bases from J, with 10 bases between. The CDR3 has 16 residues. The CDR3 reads CASSVGGRGSGNTIYF. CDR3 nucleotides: TGTGCCAGCAGCGTAGGTGGACGGGGCTCTGGAAACACCATATATTTT.

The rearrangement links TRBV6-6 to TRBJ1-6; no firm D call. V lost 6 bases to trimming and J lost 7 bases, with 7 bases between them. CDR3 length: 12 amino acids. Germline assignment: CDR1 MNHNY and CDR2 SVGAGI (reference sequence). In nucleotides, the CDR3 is TGTGCCAGCAGCCGCGAAAATTCACCCCTCCACTTT. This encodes CASSRENSPLHF.

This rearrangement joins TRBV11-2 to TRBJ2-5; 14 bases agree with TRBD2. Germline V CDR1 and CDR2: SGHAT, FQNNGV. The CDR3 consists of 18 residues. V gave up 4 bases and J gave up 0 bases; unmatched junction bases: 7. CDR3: CASSSGTSGGLYQETQYF. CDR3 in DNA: TGTGCCAGCAGCTCAGGGACTAGCGGGGGCCTGTACCAAGAGACCCAGTACTTC.

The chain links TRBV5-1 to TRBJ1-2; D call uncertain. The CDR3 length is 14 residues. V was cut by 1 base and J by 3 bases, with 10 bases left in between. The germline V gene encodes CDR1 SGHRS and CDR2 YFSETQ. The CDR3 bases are TGCGCCAGCAGCTTGTTTCCGGGAGACTATGGCTACACCTTC. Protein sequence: CASSLFPGDYGYTF.

The CDR3 DNA follows: TGTGCCAGCAGCCCCAGCAGGGCCTCCAACTATGGCTACACCTTC. This encodes CASSPSRASNYGYTF. This chain links TRBV9 with TRBJ1-2; tentatively, D is TRBD1 (5 bases). Trimming removed 4 bases from V and 2 bases from J, with 15 bases in between. Looked up from germline, CDR1 is SGDLS and CDR2 is YYNGEE. The CDR3 is 15 amino acids.

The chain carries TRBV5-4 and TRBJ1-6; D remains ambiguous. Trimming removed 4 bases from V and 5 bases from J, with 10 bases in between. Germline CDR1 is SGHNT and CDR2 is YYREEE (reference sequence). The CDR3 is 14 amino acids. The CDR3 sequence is CASSGGRDNSPLHF. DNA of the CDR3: TGTGCCAGCAGCGGCGGGCGTGATAATTCACCCCTCCACTTT.

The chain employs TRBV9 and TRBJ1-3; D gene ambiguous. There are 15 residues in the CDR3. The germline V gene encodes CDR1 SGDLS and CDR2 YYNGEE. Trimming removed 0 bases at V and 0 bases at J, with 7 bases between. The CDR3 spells CASSVAGSSGNTIYF. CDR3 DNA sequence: TGTGCCAGCAGCGTAGCTGGGAGCTCTGGAAACACCATATATTTT.

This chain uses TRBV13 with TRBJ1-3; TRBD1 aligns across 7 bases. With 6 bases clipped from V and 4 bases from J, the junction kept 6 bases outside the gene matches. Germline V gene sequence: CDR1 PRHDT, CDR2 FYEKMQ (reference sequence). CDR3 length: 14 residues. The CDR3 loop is CASSYRGFGNTIYF. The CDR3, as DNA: TGTGCCAGCAGTTACAGGGGATTCGGAAACACCATATATTTT. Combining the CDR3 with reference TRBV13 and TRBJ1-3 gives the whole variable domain AAGVIQSPRHLIKEKRETATLKCYPIPRHDTVYWYQQGPGQDPQFLISFYEKMQSDKGSIPDRFSAQQFSDYHSELNMSSLELGDSALYFCASSYRGFGNTIYFGEGSWLTVV.

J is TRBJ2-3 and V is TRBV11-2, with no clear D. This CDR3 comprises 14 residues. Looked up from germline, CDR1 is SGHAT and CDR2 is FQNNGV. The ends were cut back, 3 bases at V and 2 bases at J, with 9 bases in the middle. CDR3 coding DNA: TGTGCCAGCAGCTTCGCTAAACCCACAGATACGCAGTATTTT. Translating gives CASSFAKPTDTQYF.

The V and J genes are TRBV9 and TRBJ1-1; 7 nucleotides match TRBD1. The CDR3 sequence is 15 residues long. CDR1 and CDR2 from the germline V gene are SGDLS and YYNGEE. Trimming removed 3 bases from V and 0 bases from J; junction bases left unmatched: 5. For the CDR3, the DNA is TGTGCCAGCAGCGCCTCGGGACAGCTGAACACTGAAGCTTTCTTT. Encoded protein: CASSASGQLNTEAFF. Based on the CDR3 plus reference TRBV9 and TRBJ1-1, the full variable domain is DSGVTQTPKHLITATGQRVTLRCSPRSGDLSVYWYQQSLDQGLQFLIQYYNGEERAKGNILERFSAQQFPDLHSELNLSSLELGDSALYFCASSASGQLNTEAFFGQGTRLTVV.

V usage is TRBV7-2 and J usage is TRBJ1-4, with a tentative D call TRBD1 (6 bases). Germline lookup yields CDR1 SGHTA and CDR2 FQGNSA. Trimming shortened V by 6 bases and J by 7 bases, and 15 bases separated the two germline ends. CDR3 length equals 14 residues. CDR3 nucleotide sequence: TGTGCCAGCAGACCCGACAGGTATTCTGAAAAACTGTTTTTT. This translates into CASRPDRYSEKLFF. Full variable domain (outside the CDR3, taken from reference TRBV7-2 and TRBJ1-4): GAGVSQSPSNKVTEKGKDVELRCDPISGHTALYWYRQSLGQGLEFLIYFQGNSAPDKSGLPSDRFSAERTGGSVSTLTIQRTQQEDSAVYLCASRPDRYSEKLFFGSGTQLSVL.

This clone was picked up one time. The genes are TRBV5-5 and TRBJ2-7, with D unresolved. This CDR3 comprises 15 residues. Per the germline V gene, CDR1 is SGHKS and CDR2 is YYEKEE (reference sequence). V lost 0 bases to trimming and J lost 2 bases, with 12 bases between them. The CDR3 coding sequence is TGTGCCAGCAGCTTGGCCTTTCATCCTACCTACGAGCAGTACTTC. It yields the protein CASSLAFHPTYEQYF.

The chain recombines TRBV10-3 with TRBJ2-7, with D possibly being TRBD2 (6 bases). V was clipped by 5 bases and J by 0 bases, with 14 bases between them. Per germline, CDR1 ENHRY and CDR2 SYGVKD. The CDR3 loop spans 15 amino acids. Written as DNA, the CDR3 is TGTGCCATCAGTCCGGGGGAAAAAACCTCCTACGAGCAGTACTTC. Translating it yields CAISPGEKTSYEQYF.

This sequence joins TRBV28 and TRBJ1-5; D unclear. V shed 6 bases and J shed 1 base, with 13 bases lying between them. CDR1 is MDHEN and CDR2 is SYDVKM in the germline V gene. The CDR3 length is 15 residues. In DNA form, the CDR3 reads TGTGCCAGCAGCCGATATCCGGGAAGCAATCAGCCCCAGCATTTT. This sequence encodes CASSRYPGSNQPQHF.

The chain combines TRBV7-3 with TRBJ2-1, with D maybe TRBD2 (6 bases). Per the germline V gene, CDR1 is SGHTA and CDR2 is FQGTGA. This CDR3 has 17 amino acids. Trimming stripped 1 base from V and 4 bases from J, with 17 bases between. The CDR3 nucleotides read TGTGCCAGCAGCTTAATCGGGGGTGCGCCGGCTTACAATGAGCAGTTCTTC. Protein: CASSLIGGAPAYNEQFF.